These T cell receptor beta chains were read from a single sample in a study of blood T cell repertoires in COVID-19. The protocol was immunoSEQ multiplex PCR, while the TCRdb copy is restricted to in-frame clones and leaves out a portion. This table holds approximately 260,000 clones, around 92% found once. Input material: PBMCs or T cells enriched from blood (not recorded which). These TCRs come from a woman aged 55-70 years who had recovered from COVID-19. CDR3s include the opening cysteine and the closing phenylalanine or tryptophan. D genes are given only for firm matches. Clone size is not always given. Where it is, it says once, few, many or a class for expanded clones.

d_call,clone_size,cdr3_length,v_call,j_call,cdr3_aa,cdr3_nt
NA,once,14,TRBV7-8,TRBJ1-5,CASSLAEADQPQHF,TGTGCCAGCAGCTTAGCAGAGGCGGATCAGCCCCAGCATTTT
NA,NA,14,TRBV24-1,TRBJ2-5,CATSDLPPKETQYF,TGTGCCACCAGTGATTTGCCCCCCAAAGAGACCCAGTACTTC
NA,NA,15,TRBV9,TRBJ2-5,CASSVGGARQETQYF,TGTGCCAGCAGCGTGGGCGGGGCTCGACAAGAGACCCAGTACTTC
TRBD1,NA,15,TRBV25-1,TRBJ1-1,CASSAAQGINTEAFF,TGTGCCAGCAGTGCGGCACAGGGGATTAACACTGAAGCTTTCTTT
TRBD1,NA,14,TRBV28,TRBJ2-5,CASSSWTGTETQYF,TGTGCCAGCAGTTCGTGGACAGGAACAGAGACCCAGTACTTC
TRBD1,NA,15,TRBV10-2,TRBJ2-1,CASRPDRESYNEQFF,TGCGCCAGCAGGCCGGACAGGGAGTCCTACAATGAGCAGTTCTTC
NA,NA,14,TRBV5-1,TRBJ1-3,CASSLDSSGNTIYF,TGCGCCAGCAGCTTGGACAGCTCTGGAAACACCATATATTTT
NA,NA,13,TRBV7-2,TRBJ2-1,CASSLLWENEQFF,TGTGCCAGCAGCTTACTGTGGGAGAATGAGCAGTTCTTC
NA,NA,18,TRBV4-2,TRBJ1-2,CASSQDGGGGGRLSGYTF,TGTGCCAGCAGCCAAGATGGTGGGGGGGGTGGAAGGTTGAGTGGCTACACCTTC
NA,once,17,TRBV28,TRBJ1-4,CASSLGMGGEENEKLFF,TGTGCCAGCAGTTTGGGCATGGGGGGGGAGGAAAATGAAAAACTGTTTTTT
TRBD2,NA,14,TRBV11-2,TRBJ2-7,CASSWAGGPYEQYF,TGTGCCAGCAGCTGGGCGGGAGGGCCCTACGAGCAGTACTTC
TRBD2,NA,17,TRBV5-1,TRBJ2-5,CASSLNGRGITQETQYF,TGCGCCAGCAGCTTGAACGGGCGGGGGATAACCCAAGAGACCCAGTACTTC
TRBD2,NA,13,TRBV6-1,TRBJ2-7,CASSEATGGGQYF,TGTGCCAGCAGTGAAGCAACGGGGGGAGGGCAGTACTTC
TRBD1,NA,16,TRBV7-8,TRBJ2-7,CASSLSGTGSSYEQYF,TGTGCCAGCAGCTTATCCGGGACAGGTAGCTCCTACGAGCAGTACTTC
NA,NA,14,TRBV28,TRBJ2-7,CASRKRELSYEQYF,TGTGCCAGCAGAAAACGGGAGTTATCCTACGAGCAGTACTTC
NA,NA,13,TRBV6-6,TRBJ1-4,CASETAFDGKLFF,TGTGCCAGCGAGACAGCATTTGATGGAAAACTGTTTTTT
NA,NA,15,TRBV9,TRBJ1-6,CASSVLGAGNSPLHF,TGTGCCAGCAGCGTTTTGGGGGCGGGTAATTCACCCCTCCACTTT
NA,NA,17,TRBV7-2,TRBJ1-5,CASSLAVEGLSPQPQHF,TGTGCCAGCAGCTTAGCTGTGGAGGGGCTCTCCCCTCAGCCCCAGCATTTT
NA,NA,13,TRBV5-8,TRBJ2-1,CASSFGTAREQFF,TGTGCCAGCAGCTTCGGGACTGCTCGGGAGCAGTTCTTC
TRBD1,once,14,TRBV29-1,TRBJ1-5,CSVKDRESNQPQHF,TGCAGCGTTAAGGACAGGGAAAGCAATCAGCCCCAGCATTTT
TRBD1,NA,13,TRBV7-6,TRBJ2-2,CASGTGNTGELFF,TGTGCCAGCGGGACAGGGAACACCGGGGAGCTGTTTTTT
TRBD2,NA,16,TRBV4-1,TRBJ2-5,CASSQDRGGRTETQYF,TGCGCCAGCAGCCAAGATCGTGGCGGGAGAACTGAGACCCAGTACTTC
NA,few,13,TRBV2,TRBJ1-6,CASSGEEGSTLHF,TGTGCCAGCAGTGGGGAGGAGGGGTCGACCCTCCACTTT
NA,once,14,TRBV9,TRBJ1-4,CASSVSGSGEKLFF,TGTGCCAGCAGCGTTTCAGGGTCAGGGGAAAAACTGTTTTTT
NA,NA,14,TRBV7-6,TRBJ2-3,CASSSGQNTDTQYF,TGTGCCAGCAGCTCAGGACAGAACACAGATACGCAGTATTTT
NA,once,14,TRBV25-1,TRBJ1-4,CASTKQGTNEKLFF,TGTGCCAGTACAAAACAGGGAACTAATGAAAAACTGTTTTTT
NA,NA,14,TRBV19,TRBJ1-1,CASSSTGFPGGAFF,TGTGCCAGTAGTTCCACAGGTTTTCCCGGGGGAGCTTTCTTT
TRBD1,NA,16,TRBV28,TRBJ1-3,CASSSTGGVWGNTIYF,TGTGCCAGCAGTTCTACAGGGGGAGTCTGGGGAAACACCATATATTTT
NA,NA,16,TRBV5-1,TRBJ1-2,CASSLGRVTANYGYTF,TGCGCCAGCAGCTTGGGACGGGTGACCGCTAACTATGGCTACACCTTC
TRBD2,NA,16,TRBV9,TRBJ2-5,CASSPLAGGEGETQYF,TGTGCCAGCAGCCCCCTGGCGGGGGGGGAGGGAGAGACCCAGTACTTC
NA,NA,11,TRBV30,TRBJ1-5,CAWSVGGPQHF,TGTGCCTGGAGTGTGGGGGGGCCCCAGCATTTT
TRBD1,NA,15,TRBV7-2,TRBJ2-5,CASSLWTGVRETQYF,TGTGCCAGCAGCTTATGGACAGGGGTTCGGGAGACCCAGTACTTC
NA,NA,15,TRBV18,TRBJ1-6,CASSQQGEGNSPLHF,TGTGCCAGCTCACAGCAAGGGGAAGGCAATTCACCCCTCCACTTT
NA,once,15,TRBV6-5,TRBJ1-2,CASSSADTSNYGYTF,TGTGCCAGCAGCTCCGCGGACACATCTAACTATGGCTACACCTTC
NA,NA,17,TRBV24-1,TRBJ2-1,CATSDFVSRDRSNEQFF,TGTGCCACCAGTGATTTTGTCTCGCGGGACCGATCCAATGAGCAGTTCTTC
NA,NA,19,TRBV7-9,TRBJ2-4,CASSAQTGLTSKAKNIQYF,TGTGCCAGCAGCGCCCAAACAGGGCTTACTTCAAAAGCCAAAAACATTCAGTACTTC
NA,NA,17,TRBV11-2,TRBJ1-2,CASSSYLGSPGYYGYTF,TGTGCCAGCAGCTCATACCTCGGGAGCCCCGGATACTATGGCTACACCTTC
NA,NA,13,TRBV11-2,TRBJ2-7,CASSFGFKGEQYF,TGTGCCAGCAGCTTCGGGTTTAAGGGGGAGCAGTACTTC
NA,few,12,TRBV19,TRBJ1-1,CASSIGNTEAFF,TGTGCCAGTAGTATCGGGAACACTGAAGCTTTCTTT
TRBD1,NA,15,TRBV27,TRBJ1-4,CASSFLGQGVEKLFF,TGTGCCAGCAGTTTTCTTGGACAGGGAGTTGAAAAACTGTTTTTT
NA,NA,13,TRBV9,TRBJ1-1,CASSAWGLVEAFF,TGTGCCAGCAGCGCATGGGGCCTCGTTGAAGCTTTCTTT
NA,NA,16,TRBV11-2,TRBJ1-6,CASSLDLSSYNSPLHF,TGTGCCAGCAGCTTAGATTTGAGCTCCTATAATTCACCCCTCCACTTT
NA,NA,10,TRBV20-1,TRBJ1-1,CSARVGGAFF,TGCAGTGCTAGGGTGGGGGGAGCTTTCTTT
NA,NA,13,TRBV27,TRBJ1-2,CASRRGTANGYTF,TGTGCCAGCAGAAGAGGGACTGCGAATGGCTACACCTTC
TRBD1,NA,14,TRBV6-5,TRBJ1-2,CASKGQGVDYGYTF,TGTGCCAGCAAAGGACAGGGGGTCGACTATGGCTACACCTTC
TRBD2,NA,17,TRBV9,TRBJ2-3,CASSVGGAGELTDTQYF,TGTGCCAGCAGCGTAGGGGGTGCGGGAGAGCTCACAGATACGCAGTATTTT
TRBD2,NA,15,TRBV20-1,TRBJ2-5,CSASVSGGPIGTQYF,TGCAGTGCTAGTGTTAGCGGGGGCCCTATTGGGACCCAGTACTTC
TRBD2,NA,15,TRBV7-2,TRBJ2-1,CASSFLAGVYNEQFF,TGTGCCAGCAGCTTTCTAGCGGGGGTCTACAATGAGCAGTTCTTC
NA,once,15,TRBV30,TRBJ2-7,CAWTGGTQSSYEQYF,TGTGCCTGGACTGGAGGGACCCAGTCCTCCTACGAGCAGTACTTC
NA,NA,16,TRBV19,TRBJ2-2,CASSMASGIRNGELFF,TGTGCCAGTAGCATGGCCTCCGGGATCCGGAACGGGGAGCTGTTTTTT
TRBD1,NA,14,TRBV18,TRBJ2-7,CASSPGTGVTEQYF,TGTGCCAGCTCACCCGGGACAGGGGTCACCGAGCAGTACTTC
TRBD1,NA,13,TRBV29-1,TRBJ1-2,CSVLSGTDWGYTF,TGCAGCGTTCTTTCCGGGACAGATTGGGGCTACACCTTC
NA,once,16,TRBV5-4,TRBJ2-3,CASSLAGRGRADTQYF,TGTGCCAGCAGCTTGGCGGGGCGGGGTAGGGCAGATACGCAGTATTTT
TRBD1,NA,14,TRBV5-1,TRBJ1-4,CATKQGTVNEKLFF,TGCGCCACTAAGCAAGGGACAGTTAATGAAAAACTGTTTTTT
TRBD2,once,13,TRBV2,TRBJ2-1,CATATSVGAEQFF,TGTGCCACGGCGACTAGCGTGGGGGCTGAGCAGTTCTTC
TRBD2,NA,15,TRBV11-2,TRBJ2-1,CASDPGLPPYNEQFF,TGTGCCAGCGATCCGGGACTACCGCCGTACAATGAGCAGTTCTTC
TRBD2,once,16,TRBV10-1,TRBJ2-1,CASSESLAGEYNEQFF,TGCGCCAGCAGTGAGTCCCTAGCGGGAGAATACAATGAGCAGTTCTTC
NA,NA,16,TRBV5-1,TRBJ2-3,CASSLGRGGNTDTQYF,TGCGCCAGCAGCTTGGGACGAGGGGGAAACACAGATACGCAGTATTTT
TRBD2,NA,16,TRBV19,TRBJ2-1,CASSIWSRGVYNEQFF,TGTGCCAGTAGTATCTGGTCGCGGGGGGTCTACAATGAGCAGTTCTTC
TRBD2,NA,15,TRBV6-2/TRBV6-3,TRBJ2-1,CASSTGTSGPREQFF,TGTGCCAGCAGCACCGGGACTAGCGGTCCTCGGGAGCAGTTCTTC